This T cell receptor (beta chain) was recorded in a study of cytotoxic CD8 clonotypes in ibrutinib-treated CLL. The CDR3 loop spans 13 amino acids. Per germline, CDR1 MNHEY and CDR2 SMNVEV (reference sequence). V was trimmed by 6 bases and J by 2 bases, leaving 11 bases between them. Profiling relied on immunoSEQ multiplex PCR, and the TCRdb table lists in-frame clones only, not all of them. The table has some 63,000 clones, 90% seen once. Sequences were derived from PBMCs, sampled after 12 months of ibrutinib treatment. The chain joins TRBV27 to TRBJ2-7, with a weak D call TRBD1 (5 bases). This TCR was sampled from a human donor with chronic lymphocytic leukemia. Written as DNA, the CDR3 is TGTGCCAGCAGGCCAACAGGAACCTACGAGCAGTACTTC. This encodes CASRPTGTYEQYF.